This TCR beta chain was captured by sequencing in a study of early T cells in non-severe SARS-CoV-2 infection. Details on this clonotype: The antigen is not known.

Individual cDNA molecules were tagged with unique molecular identifiers. TCRdb ran MiXCR on the 5' RACE reads and lists one entry per CDR3 protein. Here the sample spans around 71,000 distinct CDR3 sequences, about 14% being singletons. Trimming took 6 bases from V and 9 from J, leaving 14 bases between them. The CDR3 sequence is 11 residues long. CDR1 is DFQATT and CDR2 is SNEGSKA in the germline V gene (reference sequence). Overall study results and limits: Matching with VDJdb favored anti-spike CD8 responses (missing private and CD4 specificities).

This rearrangement joins TRBV20-1 to TRBJ1-1; D uncertain. This receptor was taken from an adult who was a healthcare worker with PCR-confirmed SARS-CoV-2 infection or an uninfected control (not recorded which). Here the sequenced sample was whole blood, taken at baseline. In DNA, the CDR3 is TGCAGTGCCGGAATGGGGTATCAAGCTTTCTTT. It codes for CSAGMGYQAFF.